The 22 T cell receptor beta chains below were found in one sample sequenced in a study of blood T cells in healthy people across ages. Using a J-beta primer mix together with a sample-barcoded 5' primer, a second PCR was run for about 6 to 11 cycles. MiXCR was run by TCRdb on the 5' RACE reads, yielding one entry per CDR3 protein. The table shows more than 1 million distinct CDR3 sequences, with 40% to 50% occurring only once. The specimen was blood. The receptors come from a woman aged 60 to 75 in good health.

This chain uses TRBV27 with TRBJ2-1; possibly TRBD1 or TRBD2 for D (6 bases each). Germline-derived CDR1 and CDR2 are MNHEY and SMNVEV (reference sequence). CDR3 length equals 14 residues. Trimming shortened V by 5 bases and J by 9 bases, and 17 bases separated the two germline ends. In DNA, the CDR3 is TGTGCCAGCAGTGTGGAGGGGGAGTTGAGTGAGCAGTTCTTC. This sequence encodes CASSVEGELSEQFF.

The chain links TRBV20-1 to TRBJ2-5; 9 bases fit TRBD2. The V and J ends lost 5 bases and 7 bases, in that order; junction bases with no gene match: 11. The CDR3 is made up of 14 amino acids. CDR1 and CDR2 (germline): DFQATT, SNEGSKA (reference sequence). DNA for the CDR3: TGCAGTGCTGATAAGCGGGGGGTACAGCGGACCCAGTACTTC. Amino acid sequence: CSADKRGVQRTQYF.

This sequence joins TRBV6-1 and TRBJ2-3; TRBD1 agrees at 10 bases. V gave up 5 bases and J gave up 3 bases; unmatched junction bases: 8. This CDR3 is 16 amino acids long. Germline V lookup: CDR1 MNHNS, CDR2 SASEGT. CDR3 DNA sequence: TGTGCCAGCAGTTTCCGGGACAGGGGCGCGACAGATACGCAGTATTTT. Translation: CASSFRDRGATDTQYF.

The chain uses TRBV11-2 and TRBJ2-5; weak D call: TRBD2 (5 bases). The CDR3 sequence is 14 residues long. Trimming left V 3 bases short and J 11 bases short, with 19 bases between. Germline-derived CDR1 and CDR2 are SGHAT and FQNNGV. Here the CDR3 reads CASSFVLVSNEQYF. The CDR3 nucleotides read TGTGCCAGCAGCTTCGTACTAGTGTCCAATGAGCAGTACTTC.

The chain carries TRBV11-2 and TRBJ2-7, with TRBD1 as a possible D gene (5 bases). Trimming left V 1 base short and J 5 bases short, with 18 bases between. Germline loops: CDR1 SGHAT, CDR2 FQNNGV. CDR3 length: 16 residues. The DNA of the CDR3 is TGTGCCAGCAGCTTAGTGGGGCTACCTTTATCTCACGAGCAGTACTTC. This gives the protein CASSLVGLPLSHEQYF.

This chain connects TRBV6-2 or TRBV6-3 to TRBJ2-3, with 7 bases fitting TRBD2. V shed 4 bases and J 4 bases; nucleotides not matched to a gene: 14. CDR3 length: 17 amino acids. CDR1 and CDR2 (germline): MNHEY, SVGEGT. CDR3 in amino acids: CASSSPRLAQAPDTQYF. CDR3 coding DNA: TGTGCCAGCAGTTCCCCCCGACTAGCCCAGGCTCCAGATACGCAGTATTTT.

The sample holds a few counts of this clonotype. V gene TRBV12-3 or TRBV12-4 combines with J gene TRBJ2-5, with D tentatively TRBD1 (6 bases). CDR3 length equals 14 residues. V dropped 7 bases and J dropped 5 bases, with 17 bases sitting between them. The CDR3 region is CASTMTTGRETQYF. Here the CDR3 DNA reads TGTGCCAGCACCATGACAACAGGGCGGGAGACCCAGTACTTC.

The V and J genes are TRBV27 and TRBJ2-3; 15 nucleotides agree with TRBD2. Trimming removed 7 bases from V and 2 bases from J; junction bases left unmatched: 16. The V gene's germline CDR1 is MNHEY and CDR2 SMNVEV (reference sequence). The CDR3 is 20 residues long. CDR3 sequence (DNA): TGTGCCAGCACCCCCCTAAGGATGGGACTAGCGGGAGGTTCCACAGATACGCAGTATTTT. Its translation is CASTPLRMGLAGGSTDTQYF.

The chain joins TRBV20-1 to TRBJ2-1; TRBD2 aligns across 14 bases. Germline lookup yields CDR1 DFQATT and CDR2 SNEGSKA (reference sequence). V dropped 8 bases and J dropped 6; count of bases not matched to a gene: 18. There are 18 residues in the CDR3. The CDR3 is CSTAPLGLAGGRSNEQFF. In nucleotides, the CDR3 is TGCAGTACAGCCCCGTTAGGACTAGCGGGAGGAAGGTCCAATGAGCAGTTCTTC.

The rearrangement joins TRBV6-1 to TRBJ1-2; D not resolved. Per germline, CDR1 MNHNS and CDR2 SASEGT. The CDR3 has 12 amino acids. Trimming shortened V by 8 bases and J by 4 bases, and 11 bases separated the two germline ends. The CDR3 region has the DNA TGTGCCAGCCAAAGGTTCGCCTATGGCTACACCTTC. This translates into CASQRFAYGYTF.

This clonotype was recorded a few times. The J gene is TRBJ2-7, the V gene TRBV3-1, with D possibly matching TRBD1 (6 bases). Germline lookup yields CDR1 LGHDT and CDR2 YNNKEL (reference sequence). The V gene lost 0 bases and the J gene lost 1 base, with 10 bases spanning the gap. This CDR3 has 15 amino acids. CDR3 coding DNA: TGTGCCAGCAGCCAAGACAGGGGTTGGTCCTACGAGCAGTACTTC. This codes for CASSQDRGWSYEQYF.

This chain links TRBV15 with TRBJ1-1; D not resolved. This CDR3 is built from 13 residues. The germline V and J ends were trimmed by 0 bases and 8 bases, with 10 bases remaining between them. Germline values: CDR1 LNHNV, CDR2 YYDKDF (reference sequence). The CDR3 loop is CATSRDLGGEAFF. CDR3 DNA: TGTGCCACCAGCAGAGATCTAGGAGGGGAAGCTTTCTTT.

J is TRBJ1-4 and V is TRBV20-1; D uncertain. The CDR3 loop spans 15 amino acids. CDR1 DFQATT and CDR2 SNEGSKA come from the germline V gene (reference sequence). V gave up 0 bases and J gave up 10 bases, with 18 bases separating them. The CDR3 nucleotides read TGCAGTGCTAGAGATCCGTCGCAGGTGGCCCCAAAACTGTTTTTT. Its protein product is CSARDPSQVAPKLFF.

The chain combines TRBV27 with TRBJ2-5, with D perhaps matching TRBD2 (6 bases). V lost 5 bases to trimming and J lost 11 bases, with 18 bases between them. CDR3 length: 13 residues. Germline CDR1 and CDR2: MNHEY and SMNVEV (reference sequence). CDR3 DNA sequence: TGTGCCAGCAGTAGACTAGTCCTCCATGAGCAGTACTTC. Its protein product is CASSRLVLHEQYF.

The chain recombines TRBV7-9 with TRBJ2-5, with a possible D match to TRBD1 (6 bases). Deletions cut 5 bases from V and 13 bases from J, with 23 bases between. CDR1 is SEHNR, CDR2 FQNEAQ, per germline (reference sequence). The CDR3 extends over 14 amino acids. The CDR3 region has the DNA TGTGCCAGCAGCGAAGGACAGCGTCCTCTACGTCGGTACTTC. Encoded protein: CASSEGQRPLRRYF.

This chain links TRBV14 with TRBJ1-4; D not certain. The CDR3 is made up of 13 amino acids. Germline lookup yields CDR1 SGHDN and CDR2 FVKESK. Trimming shortened V by 4 bases and J by 8 bases, and 11 bases separated the two germline ends. The DNA of the CDR3 is TGTGCCAGCAGCCCAGGTTCTGGAGAAAAACTGTTTTTT. It codes for CASSPGSGEKLFF.

This chain connects TRBV27 to TRBJ2-5, with D hard to call. Trimming took off 4 bases at V and 5 bases at J, with 17 bases between the two ends. The CDR3 is made up of 15 amino acids. Per germline, CDR1 MNHEY and CDR2 SMNVEV (reference sequence). Written as DNA, the CDR3 is TGTGCCAGCAGTTCCCAGGACGGTCCTCGCGAGACCCAGTACTTC. Protein: CASSSQDGPRETQYF.

Turning to this clonotype: An end of the junction differs from the germline gene, which may be a read error. J is TRBJ2-5 and V is TRBV20-1; D perhaps matches TRBD2 (5 bases). Germline values: CDR1 DFQATT, CDR2 SNEGSKA (reference sequence). CDR3 length: 13 residues. For the CDR3, the DNA is TGCAGTACTAGAGCGACGGGGTTGGAGACCCAGTACTTC. Its protein product is CSTRATGLETQYF.

CDR3 DNA: TGTGCCAGCAGCTTACAGGGGGCGTCGGATGAGCAGTTCTTC. Translation: CASSLQGASDEQFF. The V gene is TRBV7-8, the J gene TRBJ2-1; TRBD1 matches at 8 bases. The CDR3 covers 14 residues. V dropped 2 bases and J dropped 8; count of bases not matched to a gene: 5. Germline assignment: CDR1 SGHVS and CDR2 FQNEAQ.

This clonotype has a handful of counts. The gene calls are TRBV21-1 and TRBJ2-4; the listed D gene, TRBD2, was not tested against the DNA. TRBV21-1 counts as a pseudogene. The CDR3 extends over 15 amino acids. CDR3 protein: CASSPGTSGAGEQYF. The CDR3 region has the DNA TGTGCCAGCAGCCCCGGGACTAGCGGGGCCGGGGAGCAGTACTTC.

CDR3 DNA: TGTGCCAGCATTCTGGGACAGGGGAGGGCTTTCTTT. Encoded protein: CASILGQGRAFF. The rearrangement joins TRBV6-1 to TRBJ1-1; 10 bases line up with TRBD1. This CDR3 has 12 amino acids. The germline CDR1 and CDR2 sequences are MNHNS and SASEGT. V dropped 7 bases and J dropped 11; count of bases not matched to a gene: 7.

This clonotype was seen more than once but under ten times. The chain uses TRBV11-2 and TRBJ2-7; tentatively, D is TRBD1 or TRBD2 (5 bases each). The V end was cut by 1 base, the J end by 5 bases, with 15 bases between. The CDR3 sequence is 15 residues long. CDR1 is SGHAT and CDR2 is FQNNGV in the germline V gene. CDR3 bases: TGTGCCAGCAGCTTAGCGGGGACCCGTCTTAACGAGCAGTACTTC. Its protein is CASSLAGTRLNEQYF.